The 21 T cell receptor beta chains below come from one sample, sequenced in a study of early T cells in non-severe SARS-CoV-2 infection. TCRdb reprocessed the 5' RACE reads via MiXCR and lists one record per CDR3 protein. Among about 50,000 distinct CDR3 sequences listed, approximately 12% were seen once. Sequencing used whole blood, obtained at baseline. These receptors all come from an adult who was a healthcare worker with PCR-confirmed SARS-CoV-2 infection or an uninfected control (not recorded which).

The CDR3 spells CASTAGTSGSYEQYF. In DNA, the CDR3 is TGTGCCAGCACCGCCGGGACTAGCGGTTCCTACGAGCAGTACTTC. The chain links TRBV12-3 or TRBV12-4 to TRBJ2-7; TRBD2 agrees at 11 bases. V lost 7 bases to trimming and J lost 1 base; unmatched junction nucleotides: 6. The CDR3 contains 15 residues.

This clonotype showed up many times. The V gene is TRBV6-1, the J gene TRBJ2-6; no clear D gene. The V gene's germline CDR1 is MNHNS and CDR2 SASEGT. With 4 bases removed from V and 2 bases from J, the gap between germline ends came to 12 bases. The CDR3 sequence is 16 residues long. The CDR3 nucleotides are TGTGCCAGCAGTGCTCTTTCGGGTGCTGGGGCCAACGTCCTGACTTTC. This codes for CASSALSGAGANVLTF.

The rearrangement uses TRBV6-4 and TRBJ2-2; 10 nucleotides line up with TRBD1. The CDR3 has 15 amino acids. CDR1 and CDR2 from the germline V gene are MRHNA and SNTAGT. The J segment lost 6 bases and the V segment lost 6 bases, leaving 7 bases of the junction unmatched. The CDR3 sequence: CASRKDRGLSGELFF. The CDR3 nucleotides are TGTGCCAGCAGGAAAGACAGGGGGCTATCCGGGGAGCTGTTTTTT.

This clonotype was seen repeatedly, ten times or more. V usage is TRBV7-9 and J usage is TRBJ2-5; D ambiguous. The CDR3 is 14 amino acids. CDR1 is SEHNR and CDR2 is FQNEAQ in the germline V gene (reference sequence). Deletions cut 1 base from V and 2 bases from J, with 8 bases between. The CDR3 sequence: CASSLDNLQETQYF. The CDR3 nucleotides read TGTGCCAGCAGCTTAGACAATTTACAAGAGACCCAGTACTTC.

This clonotype was detected only a few times. The V and J genes are TRBV12-3 or TRBV12-4 and TRBJ1-1; the D gene is possibly TRBD1 (5 bases). The CDR3 has 15 amino acids. The V and J ends lost 5 bases and 5 bases respectively, with 18 bases between them. The CDR3: CASSPDTGRETEAFF. The DNA for the CDR3 is TGTGCCAGCAGTCCTGACACAGGAAGAGAGACTGAAGCTTTCTTT.

This clonotype was observed at least ten times. The chain has TRBV6-2 or TRBV6-3 and TRBJ1-5; possibly TRBD1 for D (6 bases). The CDR3 contains 13 residues. Trimming removed 3 bases from V and 7 bases from J, with 10 bases in between. The germline CDR1 and CDR2 sequences are MNHEY and SVGEGT. CDR3 nucleotide sequence: TGTGCCAGCAGTTATCGGGGGGGCCAGCCCCAGCATTTT. Encoded protein: CASSYRGGQPQHF.

V and J are TRBV20-1 and TRBJ2-1; D may correspond to TRBD1 or TRBD2 (6 bases each). This CDR3 spans 14 amino acids. Germline V CDR1 and CDR2: DFQATT, SNEGSKA (reference sequence). V lost 0 bases and J 9 bases, leaving 15 bases between the germline ends. The CDR3, as DNA: TGCAGTGCTAGAGATACGGGGGCAAAATCTGAGCAGTTCTTC. Its translation: CSARDTGAKSEQFF.

This clonotype was seen ten or more times. The V call is TRBV7-9, the J call TRBJ2-3; no clear D gene. CDR1 SEHNR and CDR2 FQNEAQ come from the germline V gene (reference sequence). Between the trimmed V and J ends, which lost 0 bases and 2 bases, there was a span of 6 bases. This CDR3 region has 14 residues. The CDR3 DNA reads as TGTGCCAGCAGCTTAGCCAGGTTCACAGATACGCAGTATTTT. It specifies CASSLARFTDTQYF.

This clonotype showed up just a few times. The V gene is TRBV28, the J gene TRBJ2-1; 7 bases line up with TRBD2. The germline gives CDR1 MDHEN, CDR2 SYDVKM. The length of the CDR3 is 15 residues. J was trimmed by 5 bases and V by 5 bases; bases with no gene match: 9. The CDR3 DNA follows: TGTGCCAGCAGTCCGGGCGGGAGTAAGGACAATGAGCAGTTCTTC. Its translation: CASSPGGSKDNEQFF. Using reference TRBV28 and TRBJ2-1 for the parts outside the CDR3, the full variable domain is DVKVTQSSRYLVKRTGEKVFLECVQDMDHENMFWYRQDPGLGLRLIYFSYDVKMKEKGDIPEGYSVSREKKERFSLILESASTNQTSMYLCASSPGGSKDNEQFFGPGTRLTVL.

The V gene is TRBV6-2 or TRBV6-3, the J gene TRBJ1-1, with 7 nucleotides matching TRBD1. After removal of 6 bases from V and 1 base from J, the junction contained 11 bases not matched to a gene. The CDR3 has 16 residues. The V gene's germline CDR1 is MNHEY and CDR2 SVGEGT. This chain's CDR3 is CASSQFIGGANTEAFF. The CDR3 region has the DNA TGTGCCAGCAGCCAATTCATAGGGGGCGCGAACACTGAAGCTTTCTTT.

V gene TRBV3-1 combines with J gene TRBJ2-1; possibly TRBD1 for D (6 bases). This CDR3 is built from 14 residues. Germline-derived CDR1 and CDR2 are LGHDT and YNNKEL (reference sequence). V lost 3 bases and J 9 bases, leaving 15 bases between the germline ends. The CDR3 DNA is TGTGCCAGCAGCCAGGGGGCTAGTGCGCGTGAGCAGTTCTTC. It translates to CASSQGASAREQFF.

A few counts support this clonotype. The gene calls are TRBV4-3 and TRBJ2-3; D is possibly TRBD2 (6 bases). The CDR3 loop spans 16 amino acids. Deletions cut 1 base from V and 2 bases from J, with 13 bases between. Germline V CDR1 and CDR2: LGHNA, YSLEER. CDR3 in amino acids: CASSQGLVGITDTQYF. In DNA form, the CDR3 reads TGCGCCAGCAGCCAAGGACTAGTTGGGATCACAGATACGCAGTATTTT.

This clonotype was recorded at least ten times. This CDR3 reads CASSWGGTEAFF. The CDR3 coding sequence is TGTGCCAGCAGTTGGGGCGGAACTGAAGCTTTCTTT. V gene TRBV6-2 or TRBV6-3 combines with J gene TRBJ1-1; tentative D call: TRBD1 (5 bases). Germline V lookup: CDR1 MNHEY, CDR2 SVGEGT. With 4 bases removed from V and 5 bases from J, the gap between germline ends came to 8 bases. CDR3 length: 12 residues.

The rearrangement uses TRBV20-1 and TRBJ2-7; 9 positions match TRBD2. Germline CDR1 and CDR2: DFQATT and SNEGSKA (reference sequence). This CDR3 comprises 14 residues. The ends lost 5 bases at V and 2 bases at J; junction bases unmatched: 7. The CDR3 here is CSAATSGLTYEQYF. CDR3 sequence (DNA): TGCAGTGCTGCCACTAGCGGGCTTACCTACGAGCAGTACTTC.

This clonotype has ten or more counts. This rearrangement joins TRBV11-2 to TRBJ2-3; D might be TRBD2 (5 bases). The V gene lost 5 bases and the J gene lost 0 bases, with 12 bases spanning the gap. The CDR3 consists of 15 residues. CDR1 SGHAT and CDR2 FQNNGV come from the germline V gene. CDR3 loop: CASSRRLRSTDTQYF. The DNA for the CDR3 is TGTGCCAGCAGCCGGAGGCTACGAAGCACAGATACGCAGTATTTT.

This clonotype appeared a few times. This chain links TRBV15 with TRBJ1-6; D is unclear. CDR1 and CDR2 (germline): LNHNV, YYDKDF (reference sequence). Trimming took off 0 bases at V and 10 bases at J, with 4 bases between the two ends. The CDR3 covers 12 residues. CDR3: CATSREVSPLHF. DNA for the CDR3: TGTGCCACCAGCAGAGAGGTCTCACCCCTCCACTTT.

This clonotype was observed a handful of times. The V gene is TRBV2, the J gene TRBJ2-1; 9 nucleotides line up with TRBD1. This CDR3 comprises 15 residues. V gave up 4 bases and J gave up 3 bases; unmatched junction bases: 4. Germline CDR1 SNHLY, CDR2 FYNNEI. As DNA, the CDR3 is TGTGCCAGCAGTGCTACAGGGGGCTTCTACAATGAGCAGTTCTTC. Translated, it gives CASSATGGFYNEQFF.

This clonotype was counted between two and nine times. The chain carries TRBV27 and TRBJ1-2; D is unclear. CDR3 length equals 16 residues. Germline-derived CDR1 and CDR2 are MNHEY and SMNVEV (reference sequence). The V end was cut by 3 bases, the J end by 5 bases, with 19 bases between. CDR3 DNA: TGTGCCAGCAGTTTGGGAGGGCTCAACGGGAGATATGGCTACACCTTC. This codes for CASSLGGLNGRYGYTF.

The V call is TRBV5-6, the J call TRBJ2-1; D possibly uses TRBD1 or TRBD2 (5 bases each). Germline V lookup: CDR1 SGHDT, CDR2 YYEEEE. This CDR3 region has 12 residues. Trimming took 3 bases from V and 10 from J, leaving 11 bases between them. CDR3 sequence: CASSYPGTEQFF. CDR3 nucleotide sequence: TGTGCCAGCAGCTACCCCGGGACCGAGCAGTTCTTC.

This clonotype has a count of ten or more. V usage is TRBV20-1 and J usage is TRBJ1-1; D remains unclear. The CDR3 sequence is 13 residues long. Trimming shortened V by 0 bases and J by 5 bases, and 10 bases separated the two germline ends. Germline loops: CDR1 DFQATT, CDR2 SNEGSKA (reference sequence). CDR3 nucleotides: TGCAGTGCTAGAGATCCCGGGAAGACTGAAGCTTTCTTT. This gives the protein CSARDPGKTEAFF.

The sample holds many counts of this clonotype. The chain is built from TRBV12-5 and TRBJ2-2; D is perhaps TRBD2 (5 bases). Trimming shortened V by 2 bases and J by 7 bases, and 17 bases separated the two germline ends. The CDR3 spans 16 residues. Germline V gives CDR1 LGHNT, CDR2 FRNRAP. CDR3 sequence: CASGLYSGPTFGELFF. CDR3 coding DNA: TGTGCTAGTGGTTTGTACAGCGGTCCCACCTTCGGGGAGCTGTTTTTT.